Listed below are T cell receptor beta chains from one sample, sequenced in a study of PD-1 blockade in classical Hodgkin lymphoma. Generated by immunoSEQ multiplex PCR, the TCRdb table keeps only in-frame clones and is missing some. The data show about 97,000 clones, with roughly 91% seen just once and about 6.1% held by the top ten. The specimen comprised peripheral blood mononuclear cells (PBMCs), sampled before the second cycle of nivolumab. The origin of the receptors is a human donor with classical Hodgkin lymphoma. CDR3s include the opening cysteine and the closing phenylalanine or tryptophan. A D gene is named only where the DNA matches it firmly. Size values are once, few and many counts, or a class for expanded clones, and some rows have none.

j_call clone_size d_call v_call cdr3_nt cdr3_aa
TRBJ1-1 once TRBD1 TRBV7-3 TGTGCCAGCAGATCAACAGGGGTGGAAGCTTTCTTT CASRSTGVEAFF
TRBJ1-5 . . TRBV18 TGTGCCAGCTCACCCACAGATAGCAATCAGCCCCAGCATTTT CASSPTDSNQPQHF
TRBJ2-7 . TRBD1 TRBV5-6 TGTGCCAGCAGCCAAACAGGGGGTGTCTCCTACGAGCAGTACTTC CASSQTGGVSYEQYF
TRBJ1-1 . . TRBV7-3 TGTGCCAGCAGCTTATACGGCGAAGGGAACACTGAAGCTTTCTTT CASSLYGEGNTEAFF
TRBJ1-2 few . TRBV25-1 TGTGCCAGCAGTGTCCAGGGTGGTGGCTACACCTTC CASSVQGGGYTF
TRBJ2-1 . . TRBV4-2 TGTGCCAGCAGCCAACAGGGGCAGTCCTACAATGAGCAGTTCTTC CASSQQGQSYNEQFF
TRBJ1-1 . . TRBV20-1 TGCAGTGCACGGGCGGACACTGAAGCTTTCTTT CSARADTEAFF
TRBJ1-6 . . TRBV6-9 TGTGCCAGCAGGAGGGGGTCCTATAATTCACCCCTCCACTTT CASRRGSYNSPLHF
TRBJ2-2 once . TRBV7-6 TGTGCCAGCCTCAGGGGCTACGACACCGGGGAGCTGTTTTTT CASLRGYDTGELFF
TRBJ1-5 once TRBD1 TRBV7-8 TGTGCCAGCAGCGGGGGACAGGGACAGACCTATAGCAATCAGCCCCAGCATTTT CASSGGQGQTYSNQPQHF
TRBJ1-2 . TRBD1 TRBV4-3 TGCGCCAGCAGCCCCACCTTTAGAGGGACAGGGGCCTATGGCTACACCTTC CASSPTFRGTGAYGYTF
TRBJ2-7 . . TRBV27 TGTGCCAGCAGTTTATCGGGCCAGGGGGGGGGTAACGAGCAGTACTTC CASSLSGQGGGNEQYF
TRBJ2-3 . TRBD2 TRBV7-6 TGTGCCAGCAGCCGACTAGCGGGGGTCACAGATACGCAGTATTTT CASSRLAGVTDTQYF
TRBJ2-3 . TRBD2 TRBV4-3 TGCGCCAGCAGCCAAGCGGGACTAGCAGATACAGATACGCAGTATTTT CASSQAGLADTDTQYF
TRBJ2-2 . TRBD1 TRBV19 TGTGCCAGTGGTTCCGGGACAGGGGGCACCGGGGAGCTGTTTTTT CASGSGTGGTGELFF
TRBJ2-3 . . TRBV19 TGTGCCAGTAGTATGAGGAATACAGATACGCAGTATTTT CASSMRNTDTQYF
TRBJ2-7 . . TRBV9 TGTGCCAGCAGCGTAGCGGGCAGGGGATACGAGCAGTACTTC CASSVAGRGYEQYF
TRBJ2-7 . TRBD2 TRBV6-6 TGTGCCAGCAGTTACTCTAGCGGGGGGGCGGGCGAGCAGTACTTC CASSYSSGGAGEQYF
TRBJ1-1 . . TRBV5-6 TGTGCCAGCAGCTTGGTTGCGGGCTCTGAAGCTTTCTTT CASSLVAGSEAFF
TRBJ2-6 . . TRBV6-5 TGTGCCAGCAGTACAGGGTCTGGGGCCAACGTCCTGACTTTC CASSTGSGANVLTF
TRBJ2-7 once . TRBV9 TGTGCCAGCAGCGTCGGACAAAACGCCTACGAGCAGTACTTC CASSVGQNAYEQYF
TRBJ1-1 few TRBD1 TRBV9 TGTGCCAGCAGCGAGGAACAGGGGGCGAACACTGAAGCTTTCTTT CASSEEQGANTEAFF
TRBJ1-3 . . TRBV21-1 TGTGCCAGCACCAACGGGGGGGCCCGGAGACGGCCTGGAAACACCATATATTTT CASTNGGARRRPGNTIYF
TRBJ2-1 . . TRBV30 TGTGCCTGGAGTGTAGCCCTAGGGGGACACAATGAGCAGTTCTTC CAWSVALGGHNEQFF
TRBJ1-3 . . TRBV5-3 TGTGCCAGAAGCCGAGAACGGGGGCGCGTGTCTGGAAACACCATATATTTT CARSRERGRVSGNTIYF
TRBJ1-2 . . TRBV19 TGTGCCAGTCACCCCGCCAGGGGTAACTATGGCTACACCTTC CASHPARGNYGYTF
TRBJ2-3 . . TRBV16 TGTGCCAGCAGCCAATCAGGTGGGGGAAGCACAGATACGCAGTATTTT CASSQSGGGSTDTQYF
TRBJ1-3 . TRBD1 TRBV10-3 TGTGCCATCAGTGAATCCGGGACAGTGGGAAACACCATATATTTT CAISESGTVGNTIYF
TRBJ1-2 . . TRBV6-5 TGTGCCAGCACGCGACAGAATGGCTACACCTTC CASTRQNGYTF
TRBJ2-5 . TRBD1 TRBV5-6 TGTGCCAGCAATCCCGCACCCAGACAGGGAGAGACCCAGTACTTC CASNPAPRQGETQYF
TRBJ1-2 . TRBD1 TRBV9 TGTGCCAGCTCGTTCGGGACAGGGGTCGGCTACACCTTC CASSFGTGVGYTF
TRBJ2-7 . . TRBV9 TGTGCCAGCAGCGTAGAAGGGGTAAGCTCCTACGAGCAGTACTTC CASSVEGVSSYEQYF
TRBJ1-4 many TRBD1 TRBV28 TGTGCCAGCAGTTTATTTGACAGGGGATCTGCTAATGAAAAACTGTTTTTT CASSLFDRGSANEKLFF
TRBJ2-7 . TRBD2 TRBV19 TGTGCCACCTCGTCGGGAGGGGGAGGAACCTACGAGCAGTATTTC CATSSGGGGTYEQYF
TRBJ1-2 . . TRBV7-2 TGTGCCAGCACCCTAGGGCCCGACAGCCCCTATGGCTACACCTTC CASTLGPDSPYGYTF
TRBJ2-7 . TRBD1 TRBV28 TGTGCCAGCAGTTTTCGGACAGGTTTGGTCTACGAGCAGTACTTC CASSFRTGLVYEQYF
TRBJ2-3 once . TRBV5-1 TGCGCCAGCAGCCCCTCTAGCACAGATACGCAGTATTTT CASSPSSTDTQYF